The sequence of this T cell receptor (beta chain) was determined in a study of CXCR3-negative and CXCR3-positive naive CD8 T cells. Study-wide results and limits: TRB CDR3 properties indicated TCR strength, while surface CD5 was similar across naive subsets. TRBV-TRBJ usage was alike in naive CXCR3-negative and CXCR3-positive cells but differed in memory cells.

CDR3 length equals 13 residues. Germline V CDR1 and CDR2: ENHRY, SYGVKD. On this clonotype: Its antigen is still unknown.

Researchers prepared the TRB cDNA libraries using 5' RACE with UMI labels. TCRdb reanalyzed the 5' RACE reads and collapses them to one entry per CDR3 protein, without DNA. This listing includes tens of thousands of distinct CDR3 sequences. Input material: naive CXCR3- CD8+ T cells from blood. The subset: CD45RO-CCR7+CD27+CD95- naive CD8+ T cells lacking CXCR3 (TNR3-). The V and J genes are TRBV10-3 and TRBJ2-7; TCRdb's assignment of TRBD1 cannot be checked, as there is no DNA. The receptor was isolated from a human donor in good health. Some clones in this sample may be carry-over from other donors' samples. The CDR3 loop is CAIGAGGYYEQYF.